These 11 T cell receptor beta chains were sequenced from one sample in a study of blood T cell repertoires in COVID-19. This table comes from immunoSEQ multiplex PCR, and its TCRdb copy is limited to in-frame clones, with some not included. The table has 120,000 to 150,000 clones, roughly 76% seen once. Sequenced: peripheral blood. Every receptor here comes from a human donor with acute or convalescent COVID-19. The donor label of this sample is uncertain.

The chain is built from TRBV29-1 and TRBJ1-1; D might be TRBD1 (6 bases). The CDR3 totals 17 residues. CDR1 is SQVTM and CDR2 is ANQGSEA in the germline V gene. V lost 1 base, J lost 0 bases, and 18 bases lay in between. The CDR3 DNA sequence: TGCAGCGTTGAAGTGAAGAGGGACATATTTTTGAACACTGAAGCTTTCTTT. Translating it yields CSVEVKRDIFLNTEAFF.

This clone was seen a few times. The chain links TRBV5-1 to TRBJ1-1; 9 nucleotides agree with TRBD1. This CDR3 is built from 16 residues. Germline values: CDR1 SGHRS, CDR2 YFSETQ. V trimming: 4 bases; J trimming: 1 base; junction bases outside the gene matches: 8. The CDR3 sequence: CASSPWGTGKNTEAFF. CDR3 DNA: TGCGCCAGCAGCCCCTGGGGGACAGGGAAGAACACTGAAGCTTTCTTT.

This chain joins TRBV5-1 and TRBJ2-2, with 8 nucleotides matching TRBD1. The trim removed 2 bases at V and 5 bases at J, leaving 5 bases unmatched. CDR1 and CDR2 (germline): SGHRS, YFSETQ. The CDR3 has 15 residues. The CDR3 bases are TGCGCCAGCAGCTTTGGACAGGGTGAGACCGGGGAGCTGTTTTTT. Protein product: CASSFGQGETGELFF.

V usage is TRBV6-6 and J usage is TRBJ2-5, with TRBD1 identical over 7 bases. Trimming removed 6 bases from V and 2 bases from J; junction bases left unmatched: 6. CDR1 and CDR2 from the germline V gene are MNHNY and SVGAGI (reference sequence). The CDR3 covers 14 residues. The CDR3 reads CASRPGTAQETQYF. Here the CDR3 DNA reads TGTGCCAGCAGACCCGGGACAGCGCAAGAGACCCAGTACTTC.

This sequence joins TRBV4-1 and TRBJ2-7; 8 positions agree with TRBD2. The germline gives CDR1 MGHRA, CDR2 YSYEKL. The CDR3 is 15 residues long. J gave up 3 bases and V 1 base, and 5 bases lay outside the gene matches. CDR3 bases: TGCGCCAGCAGCCAAGCCCCCACTAGCGGCTACGAGCAGTACTTC. As protein: CASSQAPTSGYEQYF.

The genes are TRBV24-1 and TRBJ2-3; 14 positions agree with TRBD2. Germline CDR1 and CDR2: KGHDR and SFDVKD. Germline trimming cut 5 bases from V and 3 bases from J; bases unmatched to any gene: 3. The CDR3 is 16 amino acids. The CDR3 nucleotides are TGTGCCACCAGTGGCCGACTAGCGGGGGGGACAGATACGCAGTATTTT. It is translated as CATSGRLAGGTDTQYF.

V is TRBV3-1 (or the pseudogene TRBV3-2) and J is TRBJ1-5; D is possibly TRBD1 (6 bases). The V end lost 2 bases, the J end lost 3 bases, and 8 bases lay between the germline ends. Germline V CDR1 and CDR2: LGHDT, YNNKEL (reference sequence). This CDR3 has 14 residues. CDR3 sequence reads: CASSQSGANQPQHF. CDR3 DNA sequence: TGTGCCAGCAGCCAATCAGGGGCCAATCAGCCCCAGCATTTT.

This clone was detected once. The rearrangement uses TRBV3-1 (or the pseudogene TRBV3-2) and TRBJ1-3; tentatively, D is TRBD1 (5 bases). There are 14 residues in the CDR3. V was pared by 4 bases and J by 5 bases, with 12 bases between. Germline values: CDR1 LGHDT, CDR2 YNNKEL (reference sequence). CDR3 region: CASSPSGARNTIYF. CDR3 coding DNA: TGTGCCAGCAGCCCCAGTGGGGCCAGAAACACCATATATTTT.

This rearrangement joins TRBV6-5 to TRBJ1-5, with TRBD1 matching 7 bases. Germline lookup yields CDR1 MNHEY and CDR2 SVGAGI. The J segment lost 4 bases and the V segment lost 2 bases, leaving 2 bases of the junction unmatched. This CDR3 has 14 residues. CDR3 sequence reads: CASSYGQENQPQHF. CDR3 in DNA: TGTGCCAGCAGTTACGGACAGGAGAATCAGCCCCAGCATTTT.

This CDR3 reads CASTETGRYGYTF. CDR3 sequence (DNA): TGTGCCAGCACAGAGACAGGGAGATATGGCTACACCTTC. The chain links TRBV6-5 to TRBJ1-2; TRBD1 matches at 7 bases. V shed 7 bases and J 5 bases; nucleotides not matched to a gene: 7. Germline V CDR1 and CDR2: MNHEY, SVGAGI. The CDR3 is 13 residues long.

The chain has TRBV7-9 and TRBJ2-4; a possible D gene is TRBD2 (6 bases). V lost 4 bases and J 0 bases, leaving 19 bases between the germline ends. This CDR3 spans 18 amino acids. CDR1 is SEHNR, CDR2 FQNEAQ, per germline (reference sequence). CDR3 loop: CASSSDSLGGLAKNIQYF. The CDR3 nucleotides are TGTGCCAGCAGCTCAGACTCTCTGGGGGGTTTAGCCAAAAACATTCAGTACTTC.